The T cell receptor (beta chain) under discussion was sequenced for a study of cytomegalovirus exposure and HLA in healthy donors. Germline CDR1 reads MDHEN; CDR2 reads SYDVKM. CDR3 length equals 15 residues. Trimming took 5 bases from V and 2 from J; bases not matched to a gene: 7. PCR involved 60 Vbeta and 13 Jbeta primers. The assay was immunoSEQ multiplex PCR, and TCRdb's table has in-frame clones only and misses some. The table has 60,000 or so clones, roughly 83% seen once. The sequencing sample was made of PBMCs. This TCR came from a man aged 40-49 years in good health and CMV-seronegative. The V and J genes are TRBV28 and TRBJ1-1; 8 bases are shared with TRBD1. CDR3 residues: CASSIRTGTNTEAFF. The DNA of the CDR3 is TGTGCCAGCAGTATAAGGACAGGGACCAACACTGAAGCTTTCTTT. The full variable domain, rest sourced from reference TRBV28 and TRBJ1-1, is DVKVTQSSRYLVKRTGEKVFLECVQDMDHENMFWYRQDPGLGLRLIYFSYDVKMKEKGDIPEGYSVSREKKERFSLILESASTNQTSMYLCASSIRTGTNTEAFFGQGTRLTVV.